The rows below give T cell receptor beta chains drawn from one sample of a study of blood T cell repertoires in COVID-19. The protocol was immunoSEQ multiplex PCR, while the TCRdb copy is restricted to in-frame clones and leaves out a portion. This table has about 250,000 clones, around 90% appearing once. The sequenced sample was PBMCs or T cells enriched from blood (not recorded which). The receptors stem from a woman in her forties or fifties who had recovered from COVID-19. Each CDR3 is given with its conserved first and last residue. A D gene is named only where the DNA matches it firmly. Expanded clones get a size class; other rows say once, few or many, or leave the size out.

v_gene: TRBV19
abundance: NA
j_gene: TRBJ1-1
d_gene: NA
CDR3nt: TGTGCCTCAAAGGTGGGAGCCACTGAAGCTTTCTTT
CDR3aa: CASKVGATEAFF

v_gene: TRBV15
abundance: NA
j_gene: TRBJ2-5
d_gene: NA
CDR3nt: TGTGCCACCAGAGTAGGCGGATTACAAGAGACCCAGTACTTC
CDR3aa: CATRVGGLQETQYF

v_gene: TRBV7-2
abundance: once
j_gene: TRBJ2-2
d_gene: NA
CDR3nt: TGTGCCAGCAGCACCGCGAGCGGGAACACCGGGGAGCTGTTTTTT
CDR3aa: CASSTASGNTGELFF

v_gene: TRBV5-1
abundance: NA
j_gene: TRBJ1-4
d_gene: TRBD1
CDR3nt: TGCGCCAGCAGCCCAGCTGACAGGGGGAGGGAAAAACTGTTTTTT
CDR3aa: CASSPADRGREKLFF

v_gene: TRBV29-1
abundance: few
j_gene: TRBJ1-1
d_gene: NA
CDR3nt: TGCAGCGTTGTCTCAGGGAACACTGAAGCTTTCTTT
CDR3aa: CSVVSGNTEAFF

v_gene: TRBV28
abundance: NA
j_gene: TRBJ1-1
d_gene: NA
CDR3nt: TGTGCCAGCAGTTCCCATAACACTGAAGCTTTCTTT
CDR3aa: CASSSHNTEAFF

v_gene: TRBV5-6
abundance: NA
j_gene: TRBJ1-5
d_gene: TRBD1
CDR3nt: TGTGCCAGCAGCTACGGGACAGGGGCTAGCAATCAGCCCCAGCATTTT
CDR3aa: CASSYGTGASNQPQHF

v_gene: TRBV7-3
abundance: NA
j_gene: TRBJ2-3
d_gene: NA
CDR3nt: TGTGCCAGCAGCCCCCGACCGAAAGGGGGAATCGGCACAGATACGCAGTATTTT
CDR3aa: CASSPRPKGGIGTDTQYF

v_gene: TRBV6-5
abundance: NA
j_gene: TRBJ1-2
d_gene: TRBD1
CDR3nt: TGTGCCAGCAGTTCGCAGGGGGCTTGGGGCTACACCTTC
CDR3aa: CASSSQGAWGYTF

v_gene: TRBV20-1
abundance: NA
j_gene: TRBJ1-2
d_gene: NA
CDR3nt: TGCAGTGCTAGAGATGTGGCTGGCTACACCTTC
CDR3aa: CSARDVAGYTF

v_gene: TRBV14
abundance: NA
j_gene: TRBJ2-7
d_gene: NA
CDR3nt: TGTGCCAGCAGCCAAGGGGGGACACGAACCTACGAGCAGTACTTC
CDR3aa: CASSQGGTRTYEQYF

v_gene: TRBV24-1
abundance: NA
j_gene: TRBJ2-2
d_gene: NA
CDR3nt: TGTGCCACCAGTGATTTTAAGCAGGGGAACACCGGGGAGCTGTTTTTT
CDR3aa: CATSDFKQGNTGELFF

v_gene: TRBV5-5
abundance: NA
j_gene: TRBJ2-7
d_gene: NA
CDR3nt: TGTGCCAGCAGCTTGGCGGGCGGGAACTCCTACGAGCAGTACTTC
CDR3aa: CASSLAGGNSYEQYF

v_gene: TRBV2
abundance: NA
j_gene: TRBJ2-1
d_gene: TRBD2
CDR3nt: TGTGCCAGCAGTGTAGAGCGGGATAATGAGCAGTTCTTC
CDR3aa: CASSVERDNEQFF

v_gene: TRBV10-1
abundance: NA
j_gene: TRBJ1-1
d_gene: TRBD1
CDR3nt: TGCGCCAGCATCACACAGGGGGCGAACACTGAAGCTTTCTTT
CDR3aa: CASITQGANTEAFF

v_gene: TRBV7-2
abundance: NA
j_gene: TRBJ1-6
d_gene: NA
CDR3nt: TGTGCCAGCAGCTTAGGGGACACAGAAAATTCACCCCTCCACTTT
CDR3aa: CASSLGDTENSPLHF

v_gene: TRBV6-1
abundance: NA
j_gene: TRBJ1-1
d_gene: TRBD1
CDR3nt: TGTGCCAGCAGTGACTTTGGACAGGGCGACACTGAAGCTTTCTTT
CDR3aa: CASSDFGQGDTEAFF

v_gene: TRBV27
abundance: NA
j_gene: TRBJ2-7
d_gene: NA
CDR3nt: TGTGCCAGCAGTCTGGGGACCGGGACTTCTGTCTCCTACGAGCAGTACTTC
CDR3aa: CASSLGTGTSVSYEQYF

v_gene: TRBV28
abundance: NA
j_gene: TRBJ1-1
d_gene: NA
CDR3nt: TGTGCCAGCATTCTCAGTGGCTTATTTACTGAAGCTTTCTTT
CDR3aa: CASILSGLFTEAFF

v_gene: TRBV7-9
abundance: NA
j_gene: TRBJ1-1
d_gene: NA
CDR3nt: TGTGCCAGCAGCTTATCAGGGGTTAACACTGAAGCTTTCTTT
CDR3aa: CASSLSGVNTEAFF

v_gene: TRBV12-3/TRBV12-4
abundance: NA
j_gene: TRBJ1-1
d_gene: NA
CDR3nt: TGTGCCAGTAGGACATCGAACACTGAAGCTTTCTTT
CDR3aa: CASRTSNTEAFF

v_gene: TRBV18
abundance: NA
j_gene: TRBJ2-7
d_gene: TRBD1
CDR3nt: TGTGCCAGCTCACCACCCCTCGGACAGGGGCTCGAGCAGTACTTC
CDR3aa: CASSPPLGQGLEQYF

v_gene: TRBV28
abundance: NA
j_gene: TRBJ2-5
d_gene: NA
CDR3nt: TGTGCCAGCAGTTCTACTGGGCCCCAGTACTTC
CDR3aa: CASSSTGPQYF

v_gene: TRBV28
abundance: NA
j_gene: TRBJ2-1
d_gene: NA
CDR3nt: TGTGCCAGCAGTTTATCCACGGGAGAGCAGTTCTTC
CDR3aa: CASSLSTGEQFF

v_gene: TRBV28
abundance: once
j_gene: TRBJ2-2
d_gene: NA
CDR3nt: TGTGCCAGCAGTTTTGGCCTCTCTGGGACTAACACCGGGGAGCTGTTTTTT
CDR3aa: CASSFGLSGTNTGELFF

v_gene: TRBV28
abundance: NA
j_gene: TRBJ1-5
d_gene: NA
CDR3nt: TGTGCCAGCAGCTCCAGGACGGGGGGGATATATAGCAATCAGCCCCAGCATTTT
CDR3aa: CASSSRTGGIYSNQPQHF

v_gene: TRBV2
abundance: NA
j_gene: TRBJ1-2
d_gene: NA
CDR3nt: TGTGCCAGCAGCGCTAGTGAGGCTCCCTATGGCTACACCTTC
CDR3aa: CASSASEAPYGYTF

v_gene: TRBV21-1
abundance: NA
j_gene: TRBJ2-7
d_gene: NA
CDR3nt: TGTGCCAGCAGCAAAACAACAGGGGTTATGCGTACATTCGAGCAGTACTTC
CDR3aa: CASSKTTGVMRTFEQYF

v_gene: TRBV19
abundance: NA
j_gene: TRBJ1-3
d_gene: NA
CDR3nt: TGTGCCAGTAGTACCCGTGACAGAACCTCTGGAAACACCATATATTTT
CDR3aa: CASSTRDRTSGNTIYF

v_gene: TRBV7-2
abundance: NA
j_gene: TRBJ1-3
d_gene: NA
CDR3nt: TGTGCCAGCAGCGACCGGGGGGGCGAGGGAAACACCATATATTTT
CDR3aa: CASSDRGGEGNTIYF

v_gene: TRBV3-1/TRBV3-2
abundance: NA
j_gene: TRBJ2-2
d_gene: TRBD2
CDR3nt: TGTGCCAGCAGCCAGGGGAGGGTGACCGGGGAGCTGTTTTTT
CDR3aa: CASSQGRVTGELFF

v_gene: TRBV20-1
abundance: few
j_gene: TRBJ2-1
d_gene: NA
CDR3nt: TGCAGTGCTAGTCCCCGGGGGGAGCAGTTCTTC
CDR3aa: CSASPRGEQFF

v_gene: TRBV5-1
abundance: NA
j_gene: TRBJ1-5
d_gene: TRBD1
CDR3nt: TGCGCCAGCAGCTCGACAGGGTTTGGTCAGCCCCAGCATTTT
CDR3aa: CASSSTGFGQPQHF

v_gene: TRBV29-1
abundance: NA
j_gene: TRBJ1-1
d_gene: NA
CDR3nt: TGCAGCGTTAACATCAATCCCACTGAAGCTTTCTTT
CDR3aa: CSVNINPTEAFF

v_gene: TRBV30
abundance: NA
j_gene: TRBJ2-2
d_gene: NA
CDR3nt: TGTGCCTGGAGTACAGACGGAACCGGGGAGCTGTTTTTT
CDR3aa: CAWSTDGTGELFF

v_gene: TRBV7-2
abundance: NA
j_gene: TRBJ1-6
d_gene: NA
CDR3nt: TGTGCCAGCAGCTTAGTAGCAGAGTCCTATAATTCACCCCTCCACTTT
CDR3aa: CASSLVAESYNSPLHF

v_gene: TRBV28
abundance: NA
j_gene: TRBJ1-2
d_gene: NA
CDR3nt: TGTGCCAGCAGTCCCCCCCAGGGGTATGGCTACACCTTC
CDR3aa: CASSPPQGYGYTF

v_gene: TRBV5-4
abundance: NA
j_gene: TRBJ2-5
d_gene: NA
CDR3nt: TGTGCCAGCAGCTTGGGTTCAGGGTGGGAGACCCAGTACTTC
CDR3aa: CASSLGSGWETQYF

v_gene: TRBV7-2
abundance: NA
j_gene: TRBJ1-1
d_gene: NA
CDR3nt: TGTGCCAGCAGCTTAGTAGGGAGCACTGAAGCTTTCTTT
CDR3aa: CASSLVGSTEAFF

v_gene: TRBV7-8
abundance: NA
j_gene: TRBJ2-1
d_gene: NA
CDR3nt: TGTGCCAGCAGCCTAGGTAGGGGATCCTACAATGAGCAGTTCTTC
CDR3aa: CASSLGRGSYNEQFF

v_gene: TRBV28
abundance: NA
j_gene: TRBJ2-2
d_gene: TRBD1
CDR3nt: TGTGCCAGCAGTTTAAACAGGGGGCAGGGGGAGCTGTTTTTT
CDR3aa: CASSLNRGQGELFF

v_gene: TRBV4-1
abundance: few
j_gene: TRBJ1-3
d_gene: NA
CDR3nt: TGCGCCAGCAGCCCATCCCCCCAAAGCGGGGACTCTGGAAACACCATATATTTT
CDR3aa: CASSPSPQSGDSGNTIYF

v_gene: TRBV5-6
abundance: NA
j_gene: TRBJ1-5
d_gene: TRBD1
CDR3nt: TGTGCCAGCAGCTTGCGGACAGGGGGCCAAGTTCAGCCCCAGCATTTT
CDR3aa: CASSLRTGGQVQPQHF

v_gene: TRBV5-6
abundance: NA
j_gene: TRBJ1-5
d_gene: NA
CDR3nt: TGTGCCAGCAGCTTTAGGGGTAGCAATCAGCCCCAGCATTTT
CDR3aa: CASSFRGSNQPQHF

v_gene: TRBV6-5
abundance: NA
j_gene: TRBJ1-1
d_gene: NA
CDR3nt: TGTGCCAGCAGTTCTCTTTTGGCAGGGAACACTGAAGCTTTCTTT
CDR3aa: CASSSLLAGNTEAFF